Listed here are 17 T cell receptor beta chains from one sample, sequenced in a study of T cells in Graves' hyperthyroidism and ophthalmopathy. TCR beta CDR3 sequences were amplified from RNA transcripts. HTBI primers drove first-round RT-PCR of the TCR CDR3. TCRdb independently ran MiXCR on the multiplex PCR reads; one entry per CDR3 protein. The profile shows roughly 570,000 distinct CDR3 sequences, around 16% of them singletons. Source material: blood. The receptors derive from a woman in her 30s with Graves' hyperthyroidism.

The chain employs TRBV24-1 and TRBJ2-2, with no clear D. The CDR3 sequence is 16 residues long. The germline gives CDR1 KGHDR, CDR2 SFDVKD. Trimming removed 0 bases at V and 3 bases at J, with 10 bases between. The CDR3 DNA sequence: TGTGCCACCAGTGATTTGCAGGTCGGAGACACCGGGGAGCTGTTTTTT. Translating it yields CATSDLQVGDTGELFF.

This clonotype showed up many times. The chain is built from TRBV5-1 and TRBJ2-3; D gene ambiguous. Germline values: CDR1 SGHRS, CDR2 YFSETQ. The V end was cut by 3 bases, the J end by 2 bases, with 7 bases between. The CDR3 runs to 13 residues. Here the CDR3 reads CASSSVTTDTQYF. DNA for the CDR3: TGCGCCAGCAGCTCGGTGACCACAGATACGCAGTATTTT. The whole variable domain, remainder taken from reference TRBV5-1 and TRBJ2-3, is KAGVTQTPRYLIKTRGQQVTLSCSPISGHRSVSWYQQTPGQGLQFLFEYFSETQRNKGNFPGRFSGRQFSNSRSEMNVSTLELGDSALYLCASSSVTTDTQYFGPGTRLTVL.

This clonotype was picked up many times. The V call is TRBV5-1, the J call TRBJ2-3; 8 bases align to TRBD2. Germline trimming cut 2 bases from V and 6 bases from J; bases unmatched to any gene: 14. CDR3 length: 17 residues. Looked up from germline, CDR1 is SGHRS and CDR2 is YFSETQ. The CDR3 is CASSFAQREPPWDTQYF. In DNA form, the CDR3 reads TGCGCCAGCAGCTTCGCCCAGCGGGAGCCCCCCTGGGATACGCAGTATTTT. The variable domain in full, with the rest retrieved from reference TRBV5-1 and TRBJ2-3, is KAGVTQTPRYLIKTRGQQVTLSCSPISGHRSVSWYQQTPGQGLQFLFEYFSETQRNKGNFPGRFSGRQFSNSRSEMNVSTLELGDSALYLCASSFAQREPPWDTQYFGPGTRLTVL.

The rearrangement joins TRBV7-9 to TRBJ1-2; TRBD1 might be the D (5 bases). CDR1 and CDR2 from the germline V gene are SEHNR and FQNEAQ (reference sequence). Trimming took 1 base from V and 6 from J, leaving 9 bases between them. This CDR3 is 13 amino acids long. CDR3 DNA sequence: TGTGCCAGCAGCTTAGGGACGGACAATGGCTACACCTTC. Translation: CASSLGTDNGYTF.

This clonotype was recorded many times. The CDR3: CASSLEVAGAANEQFF. The CDR3 DNA is TGTGCCAGCAGCTTAGAGGTAGCGGGAGCTGCTAATGAGCAGTTCTTC. This chain uses TRBV7-2 with TRBJ2-1; the match to TRBD2 covers 9 bases. The CDR3 consists of 16 residues. Germline values: CDR1 SGHTA, CDR2 FQGNSA. V was clipped by 1 base and J by 7 bases; unmatched bases: 8.

This clonotype was counted at least ten times. CDR3 DNA sequence: TGTGCCAGCAGTTTAGCGTCACTAGCGGGAGGGCCCACAGATACGCAGTATTTT. It encodes CASSLASLAGGPTDTQYF. The V call is TRBV12-3 or TRBV12-4, the J call TRBJ2-3; 13 nucleotides agree with TRBD2. The CDR3 contains 18 residues. With 0 bases clipped from V and 2 bases from J, the junction kept 5 bases outside the gene matches.

This clonotype was detected many times. The chain recombines TRBV12-3 or TRBV12-4 with TRBJ1-1; tentative D call: TRBD1 (6 bases). Trimming shortened V by 1 base and J by 2 bases, and 8 bases separated the two germline ends. This CDR3 contains 14 residues. As DNA, the CDR3 is TGTGCCAGCAGTTTAGGGGACACAAACACTGAAGCTTTCTTT. This gives the protein CASSLGDTNTEAFF.

This clonotype was recorded a few times. The rearrangement links TRBV30 to TRBJ2-7; 7 nucleotides align to TRBD2. The CDR3 is 15 residues long. Germline V CDR1 and CDR2: GTSNPN, SVGIG (reference sequence). The V and J ends lost 2 bases and 2 bases, in that order; junction bases with no gene match: 9. The CDR3 region is CAWSFGAGAPYEQYF. The CDR3 region has the DNA TGTGCCTGGAGTTTTGGGGCGGGAGCCCCCTACGAGCAGTACTTC.

The CDR3 DNA sequence: TGTGCCAGCACCGGGACAAACAATGAGCAGTTCTTC. As protein: CASTGTNNEQFF. The genes are TRBV6-1 and TRBJ2-1; a weak D match, TRBD1 (6 bases). With 7 bases removed from V and 5 bases from J, the gap between germline ends came to 9 bases. Germline V gives CDR1 MNHNS, CDR2 SASEGT. CDR3 length: 12 residues.

The V gene is TRBV11-1, the J gene TRBJ1-6, with 11 bases lining up with TRBD1. Unmatched junction bases numbered 6, after V lost 5 bases and J lost 6 bases. Germline V lookup: CDR1 SGHAT, CDR2 FQDESV (reference sequence). The CDR3 length is 16 residues. The CDR3 loop reads CASSPAGTGGNSPLHF. DNA of the CDR3: TGTGCCAGCAGCCCAGCGGGGACAGGGGGTAATTCACCCCTCCACTTT.

The sample holds a few counts of this clonotype. The chain links TRBV3-1 to TRBJ2-3; tentatively, D is TRBD1 (8 bases). The germline CDR1 and CDR2 sequences are LGHDT and YNNKEL (reference sequence). There are 17 residues in the CDR3. The V end was cut by 3 bases, the J end by 4 bases, with 20 bases between. This CDR3 reads CASSQGRDRILSDTQYF. The CDR3 DNA follows: TGTGCCAGCAGCCAGGGGAGGGACAGGATATTGTCAGATACGCAGTATTTT.

This clonotype was detected ten times or more. The chain joins TRBV7-9 to TRBJ2-7; TRBD2 aligns across 7 bases. Germline CDR1 and CDR2: SEHNR and FQNEAQ (reference sequence). V shed 2 bases, J shed 6 bases, and the junction held 10 bases outside the gene matches. The length of the CDR3 is 15 residues. The CDR3 sequence: CASSLTGGRAAEQYF. For the CDR3, the DNA is TGTGCCAGCAGCTTAACAGGTGGGAGGGCCGCCGAGCAGTACTTC. The variable domain in full, completed from reference TRBV7-9 and TRBJ2-7, reads DTGVSQNPRHKITKRGQNVTFRCDPISEHNRLYWYRQTLGQGPEFLTYFQNEAQLEKSRLLSDRFSAERPKGSFSTLEIQRTEQGDSAMYLCASSLTGGRAAEQYFGPGTRLTVT.

This clonotype was recorded at least ten times. V usage is TRBV27 and J usage is TRBJ2-6; D may be TRBD1 (6 bases). CDR1 MNHEY and CDR2 SMNVEV come from the germline V gene (reference sequence). Trimming left V 6 bases short and J 0 bases short, with 18 bases between. The CDR3 sequence is 18 residues long. The CDR3: CASSPRTVGASGANVLTF. In DNA form, the CDR3 reads TGTGCCAGCAGCCCAAGGACAGTCGGTGCCTCTGGGGCCAACGTCCTGACTTTC.

Ten or more counts support this clonotype. The V gene is TRBV12-3 or TRBV12-4, the J gene TRBJ2-1; 14 bases agree with TRBD2. This CDR3 has 16 residues. V shed 6 bases, J shed 8 bases, and the junction held 9 bases outside the gene matches. The CDR3 DNA reads TGTGCCAGCAGCAACTCCGGGACTAGCGGGAGTGATGAGCAGTTCTTC. It translates to CASSNSGTSGSDEQFF.

CDR3 loop: CASRGGQGADEQFF. For the CDR3, the DNA is TGTGCCAGTAGGGGTGGACAGGGGGCGGATGAGCAGTTCTTC. V gene TRBV19 combines with J gene TRBJ2-1, with 11 positions matching TRBD1. The CDR3 spans 14 residues. V dropped 6 bases and J dropped 8; count of bases not matched to a gene: 6. Germline V gives CDR1 LNHDA, CDR2 SQIVND (reference sequence).

This clonotype was seen many times. The CDR3 bases are TGTGCCAGCAGTTTATCGGATTGGAGTCTAGCCTCCTACGAGCAGTACTTC. As protein: CASSLSDWSLASYEQYF. The chain combines TRBV28 with TRBJ2-7; tentatively, D is TRBD2 (5 bases). The CDR3 has 17 amino acids. Germline V lookup: CDR1 MDHEN, CDR2 SYDVKM. The germline V and J ends were trimmed by 1 base and 0 bases, with 16 bases remaining between them.

There are many counts of this clonotype. This rearrangement joins TRBV20-1 to TRBJ2-5; the D gene is possibly TRBD2 (6 bases). Trimming cost V 6 bases and J 2 bases, with 16 bases left between them. CDR3 length equals 14 residues. Germline V CDR1 and CDR2: DFQATT, SNEGSKA (reference sequence). CDR3 protein: CSATDGSGQETQYF. The CDR3, as DNA: TGCAGTGCCACCGATGGTAGCGGACAAGAGACCCAGTACTTC.